This is a list of T cell receptor beta chains from one sample in a study of CD8 T cells in Susac syndrome. TCRdb re-called the immunoSEQ multiplex PCR reads with MiXCR, one entry per CDR3 protein. Among about 57,000 distinct CDR3 sequences listed, approximately 93% were seen once. Sequencing used CD8+ T cells from PBMCs. Receptors originate from a human donor with multiple sclerosis. The CDR3 runs from the conserved cysteine through the conserved F or W. D genes are given only for firm matches. Size is stated for part of the rows, as once, few or many counts, or as a class when the clone is expanded.

J | size | D | V | length | DNA | CDR3
TRBJ2-7 | NA | TRBD1 | TRBV9 | 14 | TGTGCCAGCAGCGTGGGGGACAGGGTATACGAGCAGTACTTC | CASSVGDRVYEQYF
TRBJ2-1 | NA | NA | TRBV29-1 | 13 | TGCAGCGTTGGGCACCGAGGGGTCAATGAGCAGTTCTTC | CSVGHRGVNEQFF
TRBJ2-5 | NA | NA | TRBV27 | 16 | TGTGCCAGCAACCCGATGGGGGGGCGCTTACAAGAGACCCAGTACTTC | CASNPMGGRLQETQYF
TRBJ1-4 | NA | NA | TRBV20-1 | 15 | TGCAGTGCTAGGAGAGGCACTAGGTTGGTTGAAAAACTGTTTTTT | CSARRGTRLVEKLFF
TRBJ1-4 | NA | NA | TRBV20-1 | 15 | TGCAGTACGAACCCTTGGGCTCCCCTGCGGGAAAAACTGTTTTTT | CSTNPWAPLREKLFF
TRBJ2-3 | NA | TRBD2 | TRBV6-4 | 15 | TGTGCCAGCAGTGACTCGACTAGCGGGGGGGATACGCAGTATTTT | CASSDSTSGGDTQYF
TRBJ1-1 | NA | NA | TRBV7-3 | 14 | TGTGCCAGCAGCTTATCACCGACGGGGACTGAAGCTTTCTTT | CASSLSPTGTEAFF
TRBJ1-2 | NA | NA | TRBV5-6 | 15 | TGTGCCAGCAGCATTGGTGGGGTCTTCGTCTATGGCTACACCTTC | CASSIGGVFVYGYTF
TRBJ1-2 | NA | TRBD1 | TRBV4-2 | 15 | TGTGCCAGCAGCCACACCGGGACAGGGGGTGGCGGCTACACCTTC | CASSHTGTGGGGYTF
TRBJ2-1 | NA | TRBD2 | TRBV3-1 | 16 | TGTGCCAGCAGCCAAGGCGCTAGCGGGGGCGACAATGAGCAGTTCTTC | CASSQGASGGDNEQFF
TRBJ1-1 | NA | NA | TRBV12-3/TRBV12-4 | 14 | TGTGCCAGCAGCCCCGGAGGGGGGAATAGTGAAGCTTTCTTT | CASSPGGGNSEAFF
TRBJ2-7 | NA | NA | TRBV5-4 | 14 | TGTGCCAGCAGCTTGGCAGGCCAGCTCTACGAGCAGTACTTC | CASSLAGQLYEQYF
TRBJ1-2 | NA | NA | TRBV19 | 11 | TGTGCCACCAGTAGTATTGGAGACAGCAGCTTC | CATSSIGDSSF
TRBJ2-2 | NA | NA | TRBV6-2/TRBV6-3 | 15 | TGTGCCAGCAGTTATTTGGGTTCGAACACCGGGGAGCTGTTTTTT | CASSYLGSNTGELFF
TRBJ2-6 | NA | TRBD2 | TRBV6-2/TRBV6-3 | 16 | TGTGCCAGCAGTCGGGAGGGCGGCTCTGGGGCCAACGTCCTGACTTTC | CASSREGGSGANVLTF
TRBJ1-4 | NA | NA | TRBV6-1 | 16 | TGTGCCACCCCCAGGGACTCTCCTCACTGGGGTGAAAAACTGTTTTTT | CATPRDSPHWGEKLFF
TRBJ1-1 | NA | NA | TRBV12-3/TRBV12-4 | 14 | TGTGCCAGCAGTTTCAAGGCCCTGAACACTGAAGCTTTCTTT | CASSFKALNTEAFF
TRBJ1-5 | NA | TRBD1 | TRBV28 | 15 | TGTGCCAGCAGCCTTGGGACAGGAGTAAATCAGCCCCAGCATTTT | CASSLGTGVNQPQHF
TRBJ2-5 | NA | TRBD2 | TRBV27 | 14 | TGTGCCAGCAGTACACTAGCGGGGGGAGAGACCCAGTACTTC | CASSTLAGGETQYF
TRBJ1-2 | once | NA | TRBV7-9 | 13 | TGTGCCAGCAGCTTAGGCTACCTCTATGGCTACACCTTC | CASSLGYLYGYTF
TRBJ2-7 | NA | TRBD2 | TRBV20-1 | 13 | TGCAGTGCTAGTGAGCGGGACCCCTACGAGCAGTACTTC | CSASERDPYEQYF
TRBJ1-2 | NA | TRBD1 | TRBV20-1 | 13 | TGCAGTGCCCATCCGGGACAGGGTCTCGGCTACACCTTC | CSAHPGQGLGYTF
TRBJ2-7 | NA | TRBD2 | TRBV4-3 | 16 | TGCGCCAGCAGCCAAGATTATAGCGGGGGGGCCTACGAGCAGTACTTC | CASSQDYSGGAYEQYF
TRBJ2-7 | once | NA | TRBV20-1 | 13 | TGCAGTGCTAGGCCCGGGGGGCAGCGCGAGCAGTACTTC | CSARPGGQREQYF
TRBJ2-1 | NA | NA | TRBV19 | 15 | TGTGCCAGTAGTCTTTCTGGGCTTACCAGCAATGAGCAGTTCTTC | CASSLSGLTSNEQFF
TRBJ2-7 | few | TRBD1 | TRBV29-1 | 14 | TGCAGCGTTGTAGGGACAGTCAATAACTACGAGCAGTACTTC | CSVVGTVNNYEQYF
TRBJ2-7 | once | NA | TRBV28 | 16 | TGTGCCAGCAGTTTTTCTCTAGAGAGGTCTATTTACGAGCAGTACTTC | CASSFSLERSIYEQYF
TRBJ2-7 | NA | NA | TRBV27 | 15 | TGTGCCAGCACCTCTCGGCGTCAGGAGACCTACGAGCAGTACTTC | CASTSRRQETYEQYF
TRBJ1-2 | once | NA | TRBV29-1 | 15 | TGCAGCGTTGAATGGTGGCGGGGCAGCAACTATGGCTACACCTTC | CSVEWWRGSNYGYTF
TRBJ2-5 | NA | TRBD1 | TRBV7-9 | 16 | TGTGCCAGCAGCCCCCCACTCGGGACAGCTAAAGAGACCCAGTACTTC | CASSPPLGTAKETQYF
TRBJ2-7 | NA | TRBD1 | TRBV6-1 | 19 | TGTGCCAGCAGGGTAACGGGACAGGGGATTTTTGGGATCTCCTACGAGCAGTACTTC | CASRVTGQGIFGISYEQYF
TRBJ2-3 | NA | TRBD2 | TRBV9 | 16 | TGTGCCAGCAGCGTAGAAGGTAGCGGGGGCACAGATACGCAGTATTTT | CASSVEGSGGTDTQYF
TRBJ2-1 | NA | NA | TRBV13 | 17 | TGTGCCAGCAGCTTAGTTTACCGGGGTTGGTCCTACAATGAGCAGTTCTTC | CASSLVYRGWSYNEQFF
TRBJ1-5 | NA | NA | TRBV6-2/TRBV6-3 | 14 | TGTGCCAGTGTGGGGGGGAAAAGTAATCAGCCCCAGCATTTT | CASVGGKSNQPQHF
TRBJ1-2 | NA | NA | TRBV6-5 | 18 | TGTGCCAGCAGTTACTCCGGGGTGCAGACCGGAGATAACTATGGCTACACCTTC | CASSYSGVQTGDNYGYTF
TRBJ2-1 | NA | TRBD2 | TRBV27 | 16 | TGTGCCAGCAGTCCGATTTTAGCGGGGGGCATGAATGAGCAGTTCTTC | CASSPILAGGMNEQFF
TRBJ1-1 | NA | NA | TRBV4-1 | 16 | TGCGCCAGCAGCCAAGTCTCAAACAGGGAGGTCACTGAAGCTTTCTTT | CASSQVSNREVTEAFF
TRBJ1-5 | NA | NA | TRBV2 | 14 | TGTGCCAGCAGTGTGGTTGTGGGAAATCAGCCCCAGCATTTT | CASSVVVGNQPQHF
TRBJ2-1 | NA | NA | TRBV7-2 | 12 | TGTGCCAGCAGCTTAGTGGGTAATGAGCAGTTCTTC | CASSLVGNEQFF
TRBJ2-5 | NA | TRBD2 | TRBV15 | 15 | TGTGCCACCAGCAGAGATAGCGGGGGGGCCGAGACCCAGTACTTC | CATSRDSGGAETQYF